The source of this T cell receptor (beta chain) is a study of OX40 agonist ivuxolimab in advanced cancers. For the study in its entirety: Ivuxolimab was an agonistic, fully human IgG2 monoclonal antibody directed against OX40 (CD134), a costimulatory receptor. Intravenous ivuxolimab was administered to patients every 2 weeks at six dose levels: 0.01, 0.1, 0.3, 1.5, 3 and 10 mg/kg. Of the approximately 54 patients in dose escalation, about 20 had hepatocellular carcinoma, about 15 had melanoma, 9 had renal cell carcinoma and 9 had head and neck cancer. In the dose-escalation cohort, 65% to 85% of patients were male, and the mean age was around 65 years with a range of roughly 23 to 79. Prior anti-PD-1, anti-PD-L1 or anti-CTLA-4 therapy was permitted, and checkpoint inhibitors had been received by 40% to 50% of dose-escalation patients. Three dose-escalation patients achieved partial responses, one with hepatocellular carcinoma and two with cutaneous melanoma. The purpose of peripheral TCRbeta sequencing was to test whether ivuxolimab changed TCR sequence diversity and led to clonal T-cell expansion. The monotherapy dose-escalation portion (N ≈ 50 patients) of the phase I ivuxolimab trial is reported in the paper.

A remark on this clone: It lacks a known antigen. The sample holds no much larger clone one base away, and base qualities are not on file.

For sequencing of the TCRbeta CDR3 region, genomic DNA was extracted from the sorted cells. The immunoSEQ Assay was used for sequencing of TCRbeta CDR3 regions. TCRdb took over this immuneACCESS table, retaining in-frame rearrangements with V and J assigned. Such tables are incomplete; in checked studies, under half of the missing clones stem from an unresolved V gene, and the remainder is unexplained. The sample table holds about 79,000 clones, of which about 92% were seen once. The ten largest account for roughly 0.32% of the sample. The CDR3 goes from the cysteine to the phenylalanine over 15 residues. The kept DNA is CDR3 alone, 45 bases in frame from the first base. The germline V gene supplies CDR1 ENHRY and CDR2 SYGVKD. After removal of 4 bases from V and 4 bases from J, the junction retains 7 bases not matched to a gene. Summary of the overall study and its limitations: After ivuxolimab, more expanded clones were found on average in CD8+ T cells than in CD4+ T cells. Low levels of normalized T-cell clonal expansion were also seen in some patients who did not respond. In partial responders in the 0.1-3.0 mg/kg groups, normalized peripheral clonal expansion was found to be among the lowest, especially among CD8+ T cells. Clonal expansion of both CD4+ and CD8+ blood T cells was observed from baseline to week 6 at doses 0.1 to 3.0 mg/kg. Antigen specificity was not determined for the clonally expanded peripheral T cells.

Patients with autoimmune disease history or receiving systemic immunosuppression were excluded from the trial. Peripheral blood for TCR sequencing was drawn from every dose cohort at baseline, at cycle 4 day 1 and at cycle 7 day 1. The samples were taken from a phase I, first-in-human, multicenter, open-label dose-escalation trial of ivuxolimab. The trial enrolled adults with locally advanced or metastatic head and neck squamous cell, hepatocellular, melanoma or renal cell carcinoma. Before TCR sequencing, CD4+ T cells and CD8+ T cells from peripheral blood were sorted into separate populations. This specimen was CD4+ or CD8+ T cells sorted from blood, taken in a trial of the OX40 agonist ivuxolimab. Recombination joined TRBV10-3 with TRBJ2-3; the junction holds 8 bases that match TRBD1. This sequence originates from an adult with an advanced solid tumor such as melanoma, head and neck, liver or kidney cancer. The CDR3 region has the sequence CAISATGAQADTQYF. At the DNA level, the sequence is TGTGCCATCAGTGCGACAGGGGCACAGGCAGATACGCAGTATTTT.